The present TCR beta chain was sequenced within a study of early stage breast cancer tumors. Study information: Among some 12 ER+/PR+/HER2- tumors, eight were ductal, four lobular. Study-wide findings and caveats: Comparing each tissue with blood distinguished tumor from normal in about 85% of the 16 patients. Commonly generated sequences made up most enriched TCRB sequences shared between patients.

Each sample had two DNA replicates, roughly 0.5 ug blood or around 1.5 ug tissue. Here immunoSEQ multiplex PCR was the method, and the copy in TCRdb shows in-frame clones only, minus some. Among tens of thousands of clones listed, about three quarters were seen once. Germline CDR1 and CDR2: MNHNY and SVGAGI (reference sequence). Trimming pared 4 bases from V and 6 bases from J, leaving 18 bases between. The CDR3 has 15 residues. This clone ranks as medium-sized. No antigen is known for it. Source material: blood. The chain links TRBV6-6 to TRBJ1-2; D might be TRBD1 (5 bases). This clonotype originated in a person between 45 and 65 years old with breast cancer. DNA for the CDR3: TGTGCCAGCAGTTCCCTGGGGCAGGGACTGGATGGCTACACCTTC. Amino acids: CASSSLGQGLDGYTF.